The 3 T cell receptor beta chains in this list originate from one sample, sequenced in a study of T cell clones after liver transplantation. Data came from immunoSEQ multiplex PCR; TCRdb stores just in-frame clones and leaves some out. The table includes around 78,000 clones, 75% to 90% detected once. Sample: CD4+ T cells from blood, taken at the 22-month timepoint. These TCRs come from a human patient who received a liver transplant. Some of these T cells may belong to the graft donor.

The chain carries TRBV14 and TRBJ1-1; D not certain. Between the trimmed V and J ends, which lost 0 bases and 6 bases, there was a span of 11 bases. From germline, CDR1 is SGHDN and CDR2 FVKESK. The length of the CDR3 is 14 residues. CDR3 sequence (DNA): TGTGCCAGCAGCCAAGATCGGGGTTGGGCTGAAGCTTTCTTT. This encodes CASSQDRGWAEAFF.

As regards this clone: Other DNA sequences in the same sample also yield this CDR3. This chain uses TRBV5-1 with TRBJ1-2; D gene ambiguous. The CDR3 runs to 13 residues. The V end was cut by 0 bases, the J end by 3 bases, with 6 bases between. Germline values: CDR1 SGHRS, CDR2 YFSETQ. The CDR3 DNA follows: TGCGCCAGCAGCTTGGGGGGAGACTATGGCTACACCTTC. This encodes CASSLGGDYGYTF.

The chain combines TRBV19 with TRBJ2-2, with D unclear. The germline V and J ends were trimmed by 6 bases and 7 bases, with 15 bases remaining between them. This CDR3 is built from 14 residues. Germline lookup yields CDR1 LNHDA and CDR2 SQIVND (reference sequence). Here the CDR3 DNA reads TGTGCCAGTAGCCTGACTGTAGAACTCGGGGAGCTGTTTTTT. This sequence encodes CASSLTVELGELFF.